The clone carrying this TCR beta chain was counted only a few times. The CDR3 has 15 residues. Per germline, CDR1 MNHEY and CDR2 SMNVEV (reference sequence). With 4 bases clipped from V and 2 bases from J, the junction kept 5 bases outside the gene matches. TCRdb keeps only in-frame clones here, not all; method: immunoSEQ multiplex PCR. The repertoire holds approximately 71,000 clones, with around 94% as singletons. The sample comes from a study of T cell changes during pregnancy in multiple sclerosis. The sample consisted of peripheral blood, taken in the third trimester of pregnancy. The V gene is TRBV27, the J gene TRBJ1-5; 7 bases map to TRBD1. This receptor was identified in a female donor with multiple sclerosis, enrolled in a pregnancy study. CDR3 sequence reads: CASSSGTGGNQPQHF. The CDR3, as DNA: TGTGCCAGCAGTTCGGGAACAGGGGGCAATCAGCCCCAGCATTTT.